The 25 T cell receptor beta chains in this list originate from one sample, sequenced in a study of T-cell reconstitution after alpha-beta-depleted transplantation in children. Preparation of the TCRbeta library used unique molecular identifiers. TCRdb fed the PCR reads into MiXCR, producing one record per CDR3 protein. The data contain 250,000 or so distinct CDR3 sequences, about 24% of them seen just once; the ten biggest clones take up around 4.8%. Sequencing was performed on PBMCs, mostly from graft donor cells, taken 360 days after TCRalphabeta/CD19-depleted stem cell transplant. These receptors originate from a female patient under 10 years old who had a stem cell transplant for congenital amegakaryocytic thrombocytopenia, so the T cells may come from the graft donor.

The chain recombines TRBV19 with TRBJ1-6; a possible D gene is TRBD1 (6 bases). Germline V gene data show CDR1 as LNHDA and CDR2 as SQIVND (reference sequence). V lost 5 bases to trimming and J lost 6 bases, with 23 bases between them. CDR3 length: 18 residues. CDR3 DNA: TGTGCCAGTAGTTCAAGCCCACCAGGGGATTCACGTAATTCACCCCTCCACTTT. Its protein product is CASSSSPPGDSRNSPLHF.

This clonotype was seen repeatedly, ten times or more. The CDR3 nucleotides are TGCGCCAGCAGCCAAGTCCATCCGGGACTAGCGGAACTGCCGTTTTACGAGCAGTACTTC. Translation: CASSQVHPGLAELPFYEQYF. The rearrangement joins TRBV4-3 to TRBJ2-7; 11 bases are shared with TRBD2. Germline CDR1 and CDR2: LGHNA and YSLEER. The J segment lost 4 bases and the V segment lost 1 base, leaving 18 bases of the junction unmatched. CDR3 length equals 20 residues.

CDR3 sequence: CSARGMRTVRSQAFF. The CDR3 region has the DNA TGCAGTGCTAGAGGGATGCGGACAGTCCGAAGCCAAGCTTTCTTT. The V gene is TRBV20-1, the J gene TRBJ1-1; the D gene is possibly TRBD1 (6 bases). Germline CDR1 reads DFQATT; CDR2 reads SNEGSKA (reference sequence). This CDR3 contains 15 residues. The V end was cut by 1 base, the J end by 9 bases, with 21 bases between.

This clonotype was seen only a few times. V is TRBV28 and J is TRBJ2-2, with a possible D match to TRBD1 (6 bases). This CDR3 region has 15 residues. CDR1 MDHEN and CDR2 SYDVKM come from the germline V gene. Between the trimmed V and J ends, which lost 6 bases and 1 base, there was a span of 12 bases. In nucleotides, the CDR3 is TGTGCCAGCAGCAACAGGGTCGGGAACACCGGGGAGCTGTTTTTT. This codes for CASSNRVGNTGELFF. Combining the CDR3 with reference TRBV28 and TRBJ2-2 gives the whole variable domain DVKVTQSSRYLVKRTGEKVFLECVQDMDHENMFWYRQDPGLGLRLIYFSYDVKMKEKGDIPEGYSVSREKKERFSLILESASTNQTSMYLCASSNRVGNTGELFFGEGSRLTVL.

The chain recombines TRBV29-1 with TRBJ2-7; the D gene could be TRBD1 or TRBD2 (5 bases each). This CDR3 is built from 12 residues. Germline assignment: CDR1 SQVTM and CDR2 ANQGSEA. CDR3 residues: CKLHRDRYEQYF. Written as DNA, the CDR3 is TGCAAACTTCACCGGGACCGATACGAGCAGTACTTC.

Here the CDR3 DNA reads TGTGCCATCAGTGACCCGGGGGCAGCTTTTGGGCTGGTTCAGCCCCAGCATTTT. This sequence encodes CAISDPGAAFGLVQPQHF. This chain connects TRBV10-3 to TRBJ1-5; possibly TRBD1 for D (6 bases). Germline V gives CDR1 ENHRY, CDR2 SYGVKD. CDR3 length: 18 amino acids. Trimming cost V 3 bases and J 6 bases, with 24 bases left between them.

Only a few counts were recorded for this clonotype. This CDR3 reads CASGTTSELFF. In nucleotides, the CDR3 is TGTGCCAGCGGTACGACATCAGAGCTGTTTTTT. The chain recombines TRBV5-6 with TRBJ2-2, with D hard to call. V was trimmed by 7 bases and J by 11 bases, leaving 12 bases between them. The CDR3 runs to 11 residues. Germline CDR1 SGHDT, CDR2 YYEEEE.

The chain uses TRBV6-1 and TRBJ2-4, with a possible D match to TRBD1 (5 bases). Trimming shortened V by 7 bases and J by 2 bases, and 18 bases separated the two germline ends. The CDR3 totals 16 residues. Germline-derived CDR1 and CDR2 are MNHNS and SASEGT. The CDR3 DNA sequence: TGTGCCAGCATGCCCTTGCTTGGGGCGACCAAAAACATTCAGTACTTC. Its protein is CASMPLLGATKNIQYF.

J is TRBJ2-1 and V is TRBV6-5; TRBD2 matches at 7 bases. V was pared by 4 bases and J by 2 bases, with 2 bases of the junction left unmatched. The length of the CDR3 is 14 residues. CDR1 is MNHEY, CDR2 SVGAGI, per germline. Here the CDR3 reads CASSSGRAYNEQFF. The CDR3 nucleotides read TGTGCCAGCAGTTCGGGGAGGGCCTACAATGAGCAGTTCTTC.

This clonotype was observed a handful of times. This chain connects TRBV7-9 to TRBJ2-1; no firm D call. CDR3 length equals 15 residues. V lost 2 bases and J 9 bases, leaving 17 bases between the germline ends. Germline loops: CDR1 SEHNR, CDR2 FQNEAQ (reference sequence). CDR3 region: CASSLMILGRGEQFF. CDR3 coding DNA: TGTGCCAGCAGCTTAATGATCCTAGGCCGAGGTGAGCAGTTCTTC.

The chain is built from TRBV12-3 or TRBV12-4 and TRBJ2-5, with 11 positions matching TRBD2. J lost 5 bases, V lost 6 bases, and 2 bases had no gene match. CDR3 length: 13 residues. Written as DNA, the CDR3 is TGTGCCAGCAGACGACTAGCGGGGGAGACCCAGTACTTC. It is translated as CASRRLAGETQYF.

This clonotype has at least ten counts. V gene TRBV5-1 combines with J gene TRBJ2-1, with 9 nucleotides matching TRBD2. J gave up 5 bases and V 0 bases, and 3 bases lay outside the gene matches. This CDR3 is 15 amino acids long. Germline V gene sequence: CDR1 SGHRS, CDR2 YFSETQ. Here the CDR3 reads CASSLVLAGDNEQFF. CDR3 sequence (DNA): TGCGCCAGCAGCTTGGTTTTAGCGGGGGACAATGAGCAGTTCTTC.

This sequence joins TRBV4-2 and TRBJ2-2; 12 bases map to TRBD2. Germline V gene lookup returns CDR1 LGHNA and CDR2 YNFKEQ. V lost 4 bases and J lost 5; bases outside the gene matches: 2. The CDR3 sequence is 15 residues long. CDR3 in DNA: TGTGCCAGCAGCCTCGGGACTAGCGGGACCGGGGAGCTGTTTTTT. This sequence encodes CASSLGTSGTGELFF.

This chain links TRBV7-2 with TRBJ2-7; D might be TRBD1 (5 bases). Germline V lookup: CDR1 SGHTA, CDR2 FQGNSA. The CDR3 runs to 15 residues. Trimming cost V 5 bases and J 6 bases, with 20 bases left between them. The CDR3 DNA sequence: TGTGCCAGCAGCAACCTTCACCAGGGTTATAGCGAGCAGTACTTC. This codes for CASSNLHQGYSEQYF.

The V and J genes are TRBV21-1 and TRBJ2-7; TRBD2, the table's D call, was not compared with the DNA. TRBV21-1 is deemed a pseudogene. This CDR3 region has 22 residues. CDR3 nucleotide sequence: TGTGCCAGCAGCACACTGAATCGAAAACCACCGCCGGGACTAGCGGGGTCCTACGAGCAGTACTTC. Protein sequence: CASSTLNRKPPPGLAGSYEQYF.

This chain links TRBV4-1 with TRBJ2-1; weak D call: TRBD1 (6 bases). Germline V gene lookup returns CDR1 MGHRA and CDR2 YSYEKL. Deletions cut 1 base from V and 2 bases from J, with 18 bases between. CDR3 length: 18 amino acids. The CDR3 sequence: CASSQGKGSSGAYNEQFF. The CDR3 DNA is TGCGCCAGCAGCCAAGGGAAGGGGTCTTCAGGGGCCTACAATGAGCAGTTCTTC.

The chain links TRBV7-2 to TRBJ2-3, with D unclear. Germline V CDR1 and CDR2: SGHTA, FQGNSA. V was cut by 7 bases and J by 3 bases, with 5 bases left in between. The CDR3 contains 11 residues. The CDR3 is CASTFTDTQYF. CDR3 sequence (DNA): TGTGCCAGCACCTTTACAGATACGCAGTATTTT.

There are many counts of this clonotype. The chain couples TRBV12-3 or TRBV12-4 to TRBJ2-5; D ambiguous. V was cut by 1 base and J by 9 bases, with 9 bases left in between. The CDR3 loop spans 12 amino acids. The CDR3 reads CASSLGGGAQYF. The CDR3 DNA reads TGTGCCAGCAGTTTAGGCGGTGGGGCCCAGTACTTC.

This clonotype occurred many times. The chain links TRBV12-3 or TRBV12-4 to TRBJ2-7, with 7 bases aligning to TRBD2. J was trimmed by 6 bases and V by 5 bases; bases with no gene match: 13. CDR3 size: 15 residues. The CDR3 sequence is CASSPPRDYRAEQYF. The CDR3 DNA is TGTGCCAGCAGTCCGCCCCGGGACTATCGGGCCGAGCAGTACTTC.

This clonotype showed up many times. The CDR3 nucleotides are TGCGCCAGCAGCTCGTTAGAAGGCACAGATACGCAGTATTTT. Encoded protein: CASSSLEGTDTQYF. The chain uses TRBV5-1 and TRBJ2-3; D unclear. V dropped 3 bases and J dropped 1 base, with 9 bases sitting between them. The CDR3 is 14 residues long. Germline CDR1 reads SGHRS; CDR2 reads YFSETQ.

Only a few counts were recorded for this clonotype. The V and J genes are TRBV5-8 and TRBJ1-2, with D possibly matching TRBD1 (5 bases). The CDR3 contains 16 residues. Germline V lookup: CDR1 SGHTS, CDR2 YDEGEE. V lost 4 bases to trimming and J lost 3 bases, with 19 bases between them. The CDR3 DNA is TGTGCCAGCAGCACTGGGGCACGCTGGCTGGACTATGGCTACACCTTC. It codes for CASSTGARWLDYGYTF.

The chain recombines TRBV4-3 with TRBJ2-5; no clear D. V lost 0 bases, J lost 2 bases, and 10 bases lay in between. Germline V CDR1 and CDR2: LGHNA, YSLEER. The CDR3 is made up of 15 amino acids. CDR3 residues: CASSQDPSVQETQYF. The CDR3 DNA follows: TGCGCCAGCAGCCAAGATCCGTCCGTACAAGAGACCCAGTACTTC.

V is TRBV11-2 and J is TRBJ2-5; tentatively, D is TRBD1 (5 bases). Germline-derived CDR1 and CDR2 are SGHAT and FQNNGV. The CDR3 length is 13 residues. The germline V and J ends were trimmed by 4 bases and 5 bases, with 11 bases remaining between them. CDR3 sequence reads: CASSSQVTETQYF. Written as DNA, the CDR3 is TGTGCCAGCAGCTCACAGGTTACGGAGACCCAGTACTTC.

The genes are TRBV6-1 and TRBJ1-4; D not resolved. CDR1 MNHNS and CDR2 SASEGT come from the germline V gene. The CDR3 sequence is 16 residues long. The V gene lost 6 bases and the J gene lost 3 bases, with 17 bases spanning the gap. CDR3 residues: CASSPTSGGANEKLFF. The DNA of the CDR3 is TGTGCCAGCAGCCCCACTTCGGGTGGAGCTAATGAAAAACTGTTTTTT.

V and J are TRBV5-1 and TRBJ2-7; tentatively, D is TRBD1 (5 bases). Germline lookup yields CDR1 SGHRS and CDR2 YFSETQ. This CDR3 contains 15 residues. Trimming removed 1 base at V and 1 base at J, with 12 bases between. Here the CDR3 DNA reads TGCGCCAGCAGCTTGCGGCAGGGATTATCCTACGAGCAGTACTTC. Encoded protein: CASSLRQGLSYEQYF.